The 10 T cell receptor beta chains below were found in one sample sequenced in a study of early T cells in non-severe SARS-CoV-2 infection. TCRdb processed the 5' RACE reads anew with MiXCR; each CDR3 protein has one entry. The sample records approximately 76,000 distinct CDR3 sequences, approximately 10% being singletons. What was sequenced was whole blood. The receptors were gathered from an adult who was a healthcare worker with PCR-confirmed SARS-CoV-2 infection or an uninfected control (not recorded which).

The rearrangement uses TRBV4-3 and TRBJ2-5; D is unresolved. V lost 0 bases, J lost 4 bases, and 9 bases lay in between. This CDR3 region has 14 residues. Germline V gene lookup returns CDR1 LGHNA and CDR2 YSLEER. DNA of the CDR3: TGCGCCAGCAGCCAAGATTTGAGTTTAGAGACCCAGTACTTC. It yields the protein CASSQDLSLETQYF.

The rearrangement links TRBV19 to TRBJ2-1; D may be TRBD1 (6 bases). Trimming shortened V by 9 bases and J by 7 bases, and 22 bases separated the two germline ends. This CDR3 is built from 15 residues. In germline, CDR1 is LNHDA, CDR2 SQIVND (reference sequence). The CDR3: CASLRPGAGVNEQFF. The CDR3 nucleotides are TGTGCCAGCCTCCGCCCCGGGGCAGGGGTAAATGAGCAGTTCTTC.

This clonotype was recorded many times. V is TRBV12-5 and J is TRBJ1-1, with D possibly matching TRBD1 (5 bases). The germline V gene has CDR1 LGHNT and CDR2 FRNRAP. V was pared by 6 bases and J by 4 bases, with 21 bases between. This CDR3 comprises 16 residues. Here the CDR3 DNA reads TGTGCTAGTGGCACCATGGGAGGGCGAGGGACCACTGAAGCTTTCTTT. It translates to CASGTMGGRGTTEAFF.

This clonotype showed up just a few times. J is TRBJ2-2 and V is TRBV7-9, with D maybe TRBD2 (6 bases). Germline V gene sequence: CDR1 SEHNR, CDR2 FQNEAQ (reference sequence). The CDR3 consists of 15 residues. The V gene lost 5 bases and the J gene lost 6 bases, with 16 bases spanning the gap. Here the CDR3 reads CASSPWTKGAGELFF. CDR3 nucleotides: TGTGCCAGCAGCCCATGGACTAAAGGGGCCGGGGAGCTGTTTTTT.

This chain links TRBV5-1 with TRBJ2-7; weak D call: TRBD1 (6 bases). Germline CDR1 and CDR2: SGHRS and YFSETQ. This CDR3 contains 14 residues. V was clipped by 2 bases and J by 5 bases, with 14 bases between them. The CDR3 sequence is CASSFNRAFNEQYF. The DNA for the CDR3 is TGCGCCAGCAGCTTTAACAGGGCTTTTAACGAGCAGTACTTC.

There are many counts of this clonotype. The V call is TRBV20-1, the J call TRBJ2-3; unclear D gene. The CDR3 runs 15 residues. The V and J ends lost 6 bases and 1 base respectively, with 17 bases between them. Germline CDR1 and CDR2: DFQATT and SNEGSKA (reference sequence). CDR3 sequence (DNA): TGCAGTGCCGATGATAGCCCCTTGGGCACAGATACGCAGTATTTT. It translates to CSADDSPLGTDTQYF.

CDR3 loop: CASRISNTGELFF. The CDR3, as DNA: TGTGCCAGCAGGATCTCGAACACCGGGGAGCTGTTTTTT. The rearrangement links TRBV6-5 to TRBJ2-2, with no clear D. V was shortened by 6 bases and J by 0 bases, with 5 bases between the two germline ends. The germline V gene encodes CDR1 MNHEY and CDR2 SVGAGI. There are 13 residues in the CDR3.

This clonotype was picked up many times. This chain joins TRBV6-1 and TRBJ2-6; 12 nucleotides align to TRBD1. V dropped 6 bases and J dropped 2; count of bases not matched to a gene: 11. Germline V CDR1 and CDR2: MNHNS, SASEGT. The CDR3 has 19 amino acids. The CDR3 coding sequence is TGTGCCAGCAGACATTTGTGGGGACAGGGGGCTACTGGGGCCAACGTCCTGACTTTC. This sequence encodes CASRHLWGQGATGANVLTF.

This clonotype was seen ten or more times. The V and J genes are TRBV5-1 and TRBJ1-5; unclear D gene. Looked up from germline, CDR1 is SGHRS and CDR2 is YFSETQ. CDR3 size: 14 residues. V was clipped by 2 bases and J by 4 bases, with 10 bases between them. CDR3 in amino acids: CASSLGGLNQPQHF. In DNA form, the CDR3 reads TGCGCCAGCAGCTTAGGCGGGTTAAATCAGCCCCAGCATTTT.

J is TRBJ2-7 and V is TRBV2; D gene ambiguous. Per germline, CDR1 SNHLY and CDR2 FYNNEI. CDR3 length equals 12 residues. The V end lost 11 bases, the J end lost 0 bases, and 11 bases lay between the germline ends. The CDR3 DNA reads TGTGCCGGGTCTGAGAGCTCCTACGAGCAGTACTTC. The encoded protein is CAGSESSYEQYF. The full variable domain, with the rest looked up from reference TRBV2 and TRBJ2-7, is EPEVTQTPSHQVTQMGQEVILRCVPISNHLYFYWYRQILGQKVEFLVSFYNNEISEKSEIFDDQFSVERPDGSNFTLKIRSTKLEDSAMYFCAGSESSYEQYFGPGTRLTVT.